This is a list of T cell receptor beta chains from one sample in a study of post-analysis software for immune sequencing data. From the PCR reads, TCRdb called clonotypes with MiXCR, one entry per CDR3 protein. The sample holds 740,000 or so distinct CDR3 sequences; roughly 58% are singletons and the top ten take 4.6%. Input material: blood. These receptors originate from a girl aged 5-17 years with multiple sclerosis. Both conserved end residues are part of each CDR3. A D gene is named only where the DNA matches it firmly. The size of a clone is reported for some rows only, either as once, few or many, or as a class for expanded clones.

d_gene	abundance	v_gene	j_gene	CDR3nt	CDR3aa
TRBD2	.	TRBV10-3	TRBJ2-1	TGTGCCATCAGTGAGGGACTAGCGGTCTACCCCGAGCAGTTCTTC	CAISEGLAVYPEQFF
.	.	TRBV6-5	TRBJ2-7	TGTGCCAGCCGCCAACTCGACAGCTCCTACAAGCAGTACTTC	CASRQLDSSYKQYF
TRBD1	.	TRBV6-6	TRBJ2-1	TGTGCCACCCGGGACAGCTCCTACAATGAGCAGTTCTTC	CATRDSSYNEQFF
TRBD1	.	TRBV5-1	TRBJ2-6	TGCGCCAGCAGCTTGACAGGGGGTTCGTCTGGGGCCAACGTCCGGACTTTC	CASSLTGGSSGANVRTF
.	.	TRBV7-2	TRBJ1-4	TGTGCCAGCAGCGTGGAACTGGGGGCAACTAATGAAAAACTGTTTTTT	CASSVELGATNEKLFF
TRBD1	.	TRBV2	TRBJ1-1	TGTGCCAGCAGTGGGGATACAGGGGTGGGCACTGAAGCTTTCTTT	CASSGDTGVGTEAFF
.	.	TRBV20-1	TRBJ2-1	TGCAGTGCTAGAGATTGGGGCGGGGTCACCTACAATGAGCAGTTCTTC	CSARDWGGVTYNEQFF
TRBD2	.	TRBV20-1	TRBJ2-7	TGCAGTGCTAGGGGCGGGGGGGCCTCCGAGCAGTACTTC	CSARGGGASEQYF
TRBD1	.	TRBV5-1	TRBJ2-7	TGCGCCAGCAGCCCTCCGGGACAGGGGACTAACGAGCAGTACTTC	CASSPPGQGTNEQYF
.	.	TRBV9	TRBJ2-1	TGTGCCAGCAGTAAGTCCGGACAGAACAATGAGCAGTTCTTC	CASSKSGQNNEQFF
.	.	TRBV18	TRBJ2-1	TGTGCCAGCTCACCGGGTCAGGAGGGCTTGGGTTACAATGAGCAGTTCTTC	CASSPGQEGLGYNEQFF
.	few	TRBV5-1	TRBJ1-2	TGCGCCAGCAGCTACCGACAGGACCGAGGCTATGGCTACACCTTC	CASSYRQDRGYGYTF
TRBD1	.	TRBV6-1	TRBJ1-5	TGTGCCAGCAGTGCGCGTGCCGGGACAGCGAGCAATCAGCCCCAGCATTTT	CASSARAGTASNQPQHF
.	.	TRBV9	TRBJ2-7	TGTGCCAGCAGCGGCGCGGGGTTCTACGGGCAGTACTTC	CASSGAGFYGQYF
TRBD2	.	TRBV3-1	TRBJ2-3	TGTGCCAGCAGCCACCTAGCGGACCGCACAGATACGCAGTATTTT	CASSHLADRTDTQYF
.	.	TRBV7-9	TRBJ2-3	TGTGCCAGCAGCTTACATCAGGGAAGCACAGATACGCAGTATTTT	CASSLHQGSTDTQYF
.	.	TRBV4-1	TRBJ1-5	TGCGCCAGCAGCCAAGACCCGACTGGTAATAGCAATCAGCCCCAGCATTTT	CASSQDPTGNSNQPQHF
.	.	TRBV12-3/TRBV12-4	TRBJ2-1	TGTGCCAGCAGTGCCCCGCGTGAGCAGTTCTTC	CASSAPREQFF
TRBD1	once	TRBV25-1	TRBJ1-1	TGTGCCAGCAGACTCCTCGACAGGGTCGAAGCTTTCTTT	CASRLLDRVEAFF
TRBD2	.	TRBV10-1	TRBJ2-2	TGCGCCAGCAGTGGGAGAAGCGGGAGCTACACCGGGGAGCTGTTTTTT	CASSGRSGSYTGELFF
.	few	TRBV20-1	TRBJ2-3	TGCAGTGCTAGAGATTTGCTCCTCAAGAACACAGATACACAGTATTTT	CSARDLLLKNTDTQYF
TRBD1	.	TRBV20-1	TRBJ1-2	TGCAGTGCAGGACAGGGGGCCGGCTACACCTTC	CSAGQGAGYTF
TRBD2	.	TRBV20-1	TRBJ2-5	TGCAGTGCTAGTAGGGGACTAGCGGGAGGAGAGACCCAGTACTTC	CSASRGLAGGETQYF
.	once	TRBV7-9	TRBJ2-7	TGTGCCAGCAGCTTAGCCCTTGGAGGGATGCGACATTCCTACGAGCAGTACTTC	CASSLALGGMRHSYEQYF
TRBD2	.	TRBV14	TRBJ2-7	TGTGCCAGCAGCCAACTAGCGGGGGTCCCCTACGAGCAGTACTTC	CASSQLAGVPYEQYF
.	few	TRBV27	TRBJ2-7	TGTACCAGCAGTTGGGACGGACCCACCTACGAGCAGTACTTC	CTSSWDGPTYEQYF
.	few	TRBV12-3/TRBV12-4	TRBJ1-6	TGTGCCAGCAGTTCAGCGGCGAATTCACCCCTCCACTTT	CASSSAANSPLHF
TRBD2	.	TRBV7-8	TRBJ2-7	TGTGCCAGCAGCCGTAGACGGCTAGCGGGAATGGGCGAGCAGTACTTC	CASSRRRLAGMGEQYF
.	many	TRBV10-3	TRBJ2-7	TGTGCCATCAGTGATATCCTCCAGGCCGAGCAGTACTTC	CAISDILQAEQYF
.	once	TRBV5-1	TRBJ1-2	TGCGCCAGGAGCTTGTCCGGTAACGGTGGCTACACCTTC	CARSLSGNGGYTF
.	.	TRBV18	TRBJ1-1	TGTGCCAGCTCACCTACCCAGGGAGGAGTTATTGAAGCTTTCTTT	CASSPTQGGVIEAFF
TRBD2	.	TRBV7-3	TRBJ2-3	TGTGCCAGCAGCTTAACTCCTATTAGCGGGGGGTACACAGATACGCAGTATTTT	CASSLTPISGGYTDTQYF
.	.	TRBV10-3	TRBJ2-7	TGTGCCATCAGTGAGTCGCGGGGCGGCTACGAGCAGTACTTC	CAISESRGGYEQYF
.	.	TRBV20-1	TRBJ2-1	TGCAGTGCTAGAGGCCAGACCAATGAGCAGTTCTTC	CSARGQTNEQFF
TRBD2	.	TRBV6-6	TRBJ2-7	TGTGCCAGCAGTTACTCGGGGGGGATCAGCTCCTACGAGCAGTACTTC	CASSYSGGISSYEQYF
.	.	TRBV10-3	TRBJ2-7	TGTGCCATCAGTGATGACCGAACGAGTCGGTCCTACGAGCAGTACTTC	CAISDDRTSRSYEQYF
TRBD1	once	TRBV5-6	TRBJ1-5	TGTGCCAGCAGCTTGAGGGGGCCTACCAATCAGCCCCAGCATTTT	CASSLRGPTNQPQHF
TRBD2	.	TRBV30	TRBJ2-3	TGTGCCCTTCGGGGCGGGGGAGATACGCAGTATTTT	CALRGGGDTQYF
.	.	TRBV19	TRBJ1-2	TGTGCCAGTAGTATAGGGTCCGGCGTCTACGGCTACACCTTC	CASSIGSGVYGYTF
.	.	TRBV11-2	TRBJ2-3	TGTGCCAGCAGCTTAAGCCTGGGGAGAGATACGCAGTATTTT	CASSLSLGRDTQYF
.	.	TRBV6-1	TRBJ1-2	TGTGCCAGCGGCGTAGCTGGCTACACCTTC	CASGVAGYTF
TRBD1	.	TRBV11-2	TRBJ2-7	TGTGCCAGCAGCTTAGATCGGACAGGGGTCCACGAGCAGTACTTC	CASSLDRTGVHEQYF
.	.	TRBV29-1	TRBJ2-1	TGCAGCTACTCCTACAATGAGCAGTTCTTC	CSYSYNEQFF
.	.	TRBV20-1	TRBJ2-4	TGCAGTGCTAGAGGGATTGGGAACATTCAGTACTTC	CSARGIGNIQYF
.	.	TRBV7-2	TRBJ2-7	TGTGCCAGCAGCCTTGCGGGAGCAGGGGGGAAGCAGTACTTC	CASSLAGAGGKQYF
.	few	TRBV20-1	TRBJ2-3	TGCAGTGCTCCGGACAGAACTAGCACAGATACGCAGTATTTT	CSAPDRTSTDTQYF
TRBD1	.	TRBV20-1	TRBJ2-1	TGCAGTGCCCGGGGGGGGACAGGGGGCTGGAATGAGCAGTTCTTC	CSARGGTGGWNEQFF
TRBD2	few	TRBV2	TRBJ2-7	TGTGCCAGCAGACTAGCGGGATACGAGCAGTACTTC	CASRLAGYEQYF
TRBD2	.	TRBV20-1	TRBJ2-3	TGCAGTGCAAAGGAGATAGCGGGAGGGAACCCCACAGATACGCAGTATTTT	CSAKEIAGGNPTDTQYF
.	.	TRBV12-5	TRBJ2-5	TGTGCTAGTGGAAAGACCGAGCAAGAGACCCAGTACTTC	CASGKTEQETQYF
.	.	TRBV5-1	TRBJ2-7	TGCGCCAGCAGCTTTACAGGCGGCGAGCAGTACTTC	CASSFTGGEQYF
TRBD2	.	TRBV20-1	TRBJ2-1	TGCAGTGCTAGAGGCTTCTCTAGCGGGTACAATGAGCAGTTCTTC	CSARGFSSGYNEQFF
.	.	TRBV11-2	TRBJ1-2	TGTGCCAGCAGCCAACCGGGAGGTACCTCTCAATTCTCTAACTATGGCTACACCTTC	CASSQPGGTSQFSNYGYTF
TRBD1	.	TRBV5-1	TRBJ2-7	TGCGCCAGCAGCGCCGGACAGGGTCCAACCTACGAGCAGTACTTC	CASSAGQGPTYEQYF
.	.	TRBV9	TRBJ2-7	TGTGCCGGCAGCGCCGCTCCCGGGACACACCTGGACGAGCAGTACTTC	CAGSAAPGTHLDEQYF
TRBD1	.	TRBV7-2	TRBJ1-2	TGTGCCAGCAGCTTAGCCGGGACAGGGGCTTATACGAACTATGGCTACACCTTC	CASSLAGTGAYTNYGYTF
TRBD1	few	TRBV4-1	TRBJ1-4	TGCGCCAGCAGCCAAGGGACAGGCGAAAAACTGTTTTTT	CASSQGTGEKLFF
.	.	TRBV7-9	TRBJ2-7	TGTGCCAGCAGAACCGGGCCTGACTACGAGCAGTACTTC	CASRTGPDYEQYF
.	few	TRBV29-1	TRBJ1-1	TGCAGCGTTGGTTGGGGTCGGGACACTGAAGCTTTCTTT	CSVGWGRDTEAFF